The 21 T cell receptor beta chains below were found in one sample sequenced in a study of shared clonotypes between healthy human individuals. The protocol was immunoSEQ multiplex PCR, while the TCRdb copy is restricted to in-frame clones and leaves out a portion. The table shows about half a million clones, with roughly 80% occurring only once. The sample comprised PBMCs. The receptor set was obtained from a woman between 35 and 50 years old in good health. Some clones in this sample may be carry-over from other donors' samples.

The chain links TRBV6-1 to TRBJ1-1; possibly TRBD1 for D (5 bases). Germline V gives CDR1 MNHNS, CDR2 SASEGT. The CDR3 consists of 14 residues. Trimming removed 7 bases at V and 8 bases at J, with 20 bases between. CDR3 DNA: TGTGCCAGCACTCTAAGGGGACTTATTCCCGAAGCTTTCTTT. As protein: CASTLRGLIPEAFF.

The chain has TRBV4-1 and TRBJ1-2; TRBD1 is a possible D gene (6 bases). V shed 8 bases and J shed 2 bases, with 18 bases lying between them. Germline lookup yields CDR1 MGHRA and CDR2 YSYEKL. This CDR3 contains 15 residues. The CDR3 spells CASLSFAGTNYGYTF. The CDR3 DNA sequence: TGCGCCAGCCTCAGTTTTGCCGGGACAAACTATGGCTACACCTTC.

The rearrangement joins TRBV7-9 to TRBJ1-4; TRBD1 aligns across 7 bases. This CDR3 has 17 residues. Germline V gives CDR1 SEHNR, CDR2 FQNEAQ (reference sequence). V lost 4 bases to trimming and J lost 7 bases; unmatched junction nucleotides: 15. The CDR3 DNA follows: TGTGCCAGCAGCTCTGGACAGGTTGCGATTAGTGGTGAAAAACTGTTTTTT. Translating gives CASSSGQVAISGEKLFF.

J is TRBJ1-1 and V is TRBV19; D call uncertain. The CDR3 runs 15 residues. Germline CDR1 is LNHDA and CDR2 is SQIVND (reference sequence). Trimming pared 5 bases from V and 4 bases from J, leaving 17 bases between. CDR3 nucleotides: TGTGCCAGTAGTGCCGGGCGCGGCGAAGGCACTGAAGCTTTCTTT. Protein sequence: CASSAGRGEGTEAFF.

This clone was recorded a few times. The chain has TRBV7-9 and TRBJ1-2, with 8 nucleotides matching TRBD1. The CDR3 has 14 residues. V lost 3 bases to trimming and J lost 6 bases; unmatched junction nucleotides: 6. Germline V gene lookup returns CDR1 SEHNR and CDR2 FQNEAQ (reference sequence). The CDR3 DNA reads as TGTGCCAGCAGCTTCGGACAGGGACGGGATGGCTACACCTTC. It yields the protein CASSFGQGRDGYTF.

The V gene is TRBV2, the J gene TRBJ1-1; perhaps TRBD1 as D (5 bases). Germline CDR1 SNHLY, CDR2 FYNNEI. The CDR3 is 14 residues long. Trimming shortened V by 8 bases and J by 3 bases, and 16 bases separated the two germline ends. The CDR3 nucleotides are TGTGCCAGCGCTGGGACTACTTCGGACACTGAAGCTTTCTTT. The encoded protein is CASAGTTSDTEAFF.

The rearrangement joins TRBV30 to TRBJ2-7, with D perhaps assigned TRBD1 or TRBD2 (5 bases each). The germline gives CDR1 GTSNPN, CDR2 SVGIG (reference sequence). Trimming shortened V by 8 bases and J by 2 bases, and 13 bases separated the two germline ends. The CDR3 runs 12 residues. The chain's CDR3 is CAGGATAYEQYF. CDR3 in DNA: TGTGCCGGGGGAGCGACTGCCTACGAGCAGTACTTC.

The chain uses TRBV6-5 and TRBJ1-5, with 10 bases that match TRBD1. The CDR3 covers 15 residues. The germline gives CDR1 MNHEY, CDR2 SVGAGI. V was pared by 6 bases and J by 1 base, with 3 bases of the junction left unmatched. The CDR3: CASRRTGGSNQPQHF. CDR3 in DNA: TGTGCCAGCAGAAGGACAGGGGGAAGCAATCAGCCCCAGCATTTT.

The CDR3 DNA sequence: TGTGCCAGTACCACCGGGACAGGGGATAGCTACGGCTACACCTTC. Protein product: CASTTGTGDSYGYTF. The chain uses TRBV19 and TRBJ1-2; 10 nucleotides line up with TRBD1. V dropped 7 bases and J dropped 8; count of bases not matched to a gene: 13. CDR3 length equals 15 residues. Germline V gene sequence: CDR1 LNHDA, CDR2 SQIVND (reference sequence).

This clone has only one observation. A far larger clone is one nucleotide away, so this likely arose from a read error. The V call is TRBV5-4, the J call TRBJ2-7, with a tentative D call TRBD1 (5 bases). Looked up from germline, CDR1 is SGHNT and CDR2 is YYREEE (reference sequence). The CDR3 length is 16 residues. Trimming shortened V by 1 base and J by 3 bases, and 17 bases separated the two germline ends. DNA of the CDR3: TGTGCCAGCAGCTTGCCCCCCAGGGCTATGGGCTACGAGCAGTACTTC. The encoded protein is CASSLPPRAMGYEQYF.

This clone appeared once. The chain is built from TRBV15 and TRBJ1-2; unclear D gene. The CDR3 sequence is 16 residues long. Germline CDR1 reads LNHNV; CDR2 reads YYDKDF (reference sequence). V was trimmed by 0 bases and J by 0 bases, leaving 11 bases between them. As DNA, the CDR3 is TGTGCCACCAGCAGAGATCGGGAGGTAACTAACTATGGCTACACCTTC. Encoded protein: CATSRDREVTNYGYTF. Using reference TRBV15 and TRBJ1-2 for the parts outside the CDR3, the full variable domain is DAMVIQNPRYQVTQFGKPVTLSCSQTLNHNVMYWYQQKSSQAPKLLFHYYDKDFNNEADTPDNFQSRRPNTSFCFLDIRSPGLGDTAMYLCATSRDREVTNYGYTFGSGTRLTVV.

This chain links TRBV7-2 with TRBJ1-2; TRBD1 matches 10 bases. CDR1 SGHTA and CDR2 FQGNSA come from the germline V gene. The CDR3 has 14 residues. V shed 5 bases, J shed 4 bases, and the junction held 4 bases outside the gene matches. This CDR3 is CASSQRQGAYGYTF. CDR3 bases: TGTGCCAGCAGCCAAAGACAGGGGGCCTATGGCTACACCTTC.

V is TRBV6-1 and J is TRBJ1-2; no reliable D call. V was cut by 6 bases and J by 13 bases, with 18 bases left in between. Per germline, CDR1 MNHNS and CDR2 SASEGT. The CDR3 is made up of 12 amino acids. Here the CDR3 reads CASSPGPLGSTF. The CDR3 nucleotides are TGTGCCAGCAGCCCCGGGCCCCTGGGGAGCACCTTC.

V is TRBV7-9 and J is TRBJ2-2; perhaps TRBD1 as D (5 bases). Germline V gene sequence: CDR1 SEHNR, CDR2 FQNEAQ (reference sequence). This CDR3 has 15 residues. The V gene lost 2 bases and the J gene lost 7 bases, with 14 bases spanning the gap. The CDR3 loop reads CASSLSPGIGGELFF. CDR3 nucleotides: TGTGCCAGCAGCTTAAGTCCAGGGATTGGCGGGGAGCTGTTTTTT.

The DNA for the CDR3 is TGTGCCAGCAATTTACGGGCCCCTCAAGAGACCCAGTACTTC. Amino acids: CASNLRAPQETQYF. The chain carries TRBV6-5 and TRBJ2-5; D not certain. The CDR3 is 14 residues long. The V end was cut by 7 bases, the J end by 2 bases, with 14 bases between. Germline CDR1 is MNHEY and CDR2 is SVGAGI.

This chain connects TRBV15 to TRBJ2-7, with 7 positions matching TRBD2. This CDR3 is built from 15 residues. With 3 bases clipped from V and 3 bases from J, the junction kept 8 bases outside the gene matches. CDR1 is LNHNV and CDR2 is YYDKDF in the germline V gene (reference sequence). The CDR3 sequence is CATSRTIGGSYEQYF. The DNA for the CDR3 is TGTGCCACCAGCAGGACCATCGGGGGGAGCTACGAGCAGTACTTC.

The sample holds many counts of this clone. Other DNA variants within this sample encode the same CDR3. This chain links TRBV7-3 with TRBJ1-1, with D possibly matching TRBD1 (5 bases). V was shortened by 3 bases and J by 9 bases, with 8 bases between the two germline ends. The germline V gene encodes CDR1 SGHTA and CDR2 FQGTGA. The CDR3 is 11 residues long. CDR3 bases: TGTGCCAGCAGCTTGGGGGAGAAAGCTTTCTTT. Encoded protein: CASSLGEKAFF.

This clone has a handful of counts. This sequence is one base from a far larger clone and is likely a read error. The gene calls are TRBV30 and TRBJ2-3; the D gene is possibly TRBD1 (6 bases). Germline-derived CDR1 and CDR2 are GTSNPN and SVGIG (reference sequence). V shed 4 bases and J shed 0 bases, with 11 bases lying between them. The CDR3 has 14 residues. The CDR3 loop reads CAWMRGSSTDTQYF. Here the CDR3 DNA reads TGTGCCTGGATGAGGGGGAGTAGCACAGATACGCAGTATTTT. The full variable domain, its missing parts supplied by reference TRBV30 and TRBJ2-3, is SQTIHQWPATLVQPVGSPLSLECTVEGTSNPNLYWYRQAAGRGLQLLFYSVGIGQISSEVPQNLSASRPQDRQFILSSKKLLLSDSGFYLCAWMRGSSTDTQYFGPGTRLTVL.

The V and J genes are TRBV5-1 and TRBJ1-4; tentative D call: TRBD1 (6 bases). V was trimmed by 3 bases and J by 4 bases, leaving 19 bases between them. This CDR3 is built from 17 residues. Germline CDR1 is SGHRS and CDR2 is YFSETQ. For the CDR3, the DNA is TGCGCCAGCAGCTCAGGGGTCACAGGCTTCGGTAATGAAAAACTGTTTTTT. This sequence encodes CASSSGVTGFGNEKLFF.

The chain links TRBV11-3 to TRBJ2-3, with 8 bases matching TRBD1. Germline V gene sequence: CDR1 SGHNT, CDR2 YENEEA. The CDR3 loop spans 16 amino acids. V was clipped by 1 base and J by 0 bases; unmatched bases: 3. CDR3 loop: CASSLGRGQSTDTQYF. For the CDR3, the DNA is TGTGCCAGCAGCTTAGGCAGGGGGCAAAGCACAGATACGCAGTATTTT.

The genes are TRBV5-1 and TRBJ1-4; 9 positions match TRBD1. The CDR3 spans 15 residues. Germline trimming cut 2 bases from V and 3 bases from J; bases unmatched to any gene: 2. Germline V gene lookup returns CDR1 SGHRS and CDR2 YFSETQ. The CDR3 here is CASSLRTGANEKLFF. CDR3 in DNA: TGCGCCAGCAGCTTACGGACAGGGGCTAATGAAAAACTGTTTTTT. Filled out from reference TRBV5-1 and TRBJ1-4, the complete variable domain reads KAGVTQTPRYLIKTRGQQVTLSCSPISGHRSVSWYQQTPGQGLQFLFEYFSETQRNKGNFPGRFSGRQFSNSRSEMNVSTLELGDSALYLCASSLRTGANEKLFFGSGTQLSVL.